These T cell receptor beta chains were read from a single sample in a study of T cells in Graves' hyperthyroidism and ophthalmopathy. TCRdb analysed the multiplex PCR reads with MiXCR anew, one entry per CDR3 protein. The table has about 540,000 distinct CDR3 sequences, more than 45% seen once. The sequencing input was peripheral blood or thyroid tissue (not recorded which). The receptors originated from a woman between 18 and 30 years old with Graves' hyperthyroidism. The CDR3 runs from the conserved cysteine through the conserved F or W. A D gene is named only where the DNA matches it firmly. Clone sizes are given selectively: once, few, many, or a class where the clone is expanded.

j_call clone_size d_call v_call cdr3_aa cdr3_nt
TRBJ2-5 many TRBD2 TRBV20-1 CSARPGLAGVETQYF TGCAGTGCTAGACCGGGACTAGCGGGAGTGGAGACCCAGTACTTC
TRBJ2-7 - TRBD1 TRBV7-9 CASSLVGTGYEQYF TGTGCCAGCAGCTTGGTAGGGACAGGATACGAGCAGTACTTC
TRBJ1-1 many - TRBV29-1 CSVDVANTEAFF TGCAGCGTTGACGTGGCGAACACTGAAGCTTTCTTT
TRBJ2-1 - TRBD2 TRBV7-8 CASSLAAGGPYEQFF TGTGCCAGCAGCTTAGCCGCGGGAGGGCCATATGAGCAGTTCTTC
TRBJ2-7 - TRBD1 TRBV7-9 CASSRRDRDFYEQYF TGTGCCAGCAGCCGCCGGGACAGGGATTTCTACGAGCAGTACTTC
TRBJ1-2 - - TRBV20-1 CSANRDGGGYGYTF TGCAGTGCTAACAGGGACGGAGGTGGCTATGGCTACACCTTC
TRBJ2-7 - TRBD2 TRBV7-3 CASSLTSGRDEQYF TGTGCCAGCAGCCTCACTAGCGGGAGGGACGAGCAGTACTTC
TRBJ1-1 few - TRBV27 CASSLSRHPNTEAFF TGTGCCAGCAGCTTATCACGGCATCCGAACACTGAAGCTTTCTTT
TRBJ1-2 many - TRBV5-1 CASSSTEQSYGYTF TGCGCCAGCAGCTCTACGGAACAGAGCTATGGCTACACCTTC
TRBJ1-5 few - TRBV19 CASSGVGNQPQHF TGTGCCAGTAGTGGTGTAGGCAATCAGCCCCAGCATTTT
TRBJ1-1 - - TRBV12-3/TRBV12-4 CASSFRGDAEAFF TGTGCCAGCAGTTTTAGGGGGGACGCTGAAGCTTTCTTT
TRBJ2-6 many TRBD1 TRBV7-3 CASRRQGTGANVLTF TGTGCCAGCAGGAGACAGGGGACTGGGGCCAACGTCCTGACTTTC
TRBJ2-3 - - TRBV7-2 CASSLTEVDTQYF TGTGCCAGCAGCTTAACTGAGGTAGATACGCAGTATTTT
TRBJ2-7 many TRBD2 TRBV6-1 CASSEESSGSYEQYF TGTGCCAGCAGTGAAGAGTCTAGCGGGAGCTACGAGCAGTACTTC
TRBJ2-7 few - TRBV4-3 CASSQARMTSAFEQYF TGCGCCAGCAGCCAAGCCCGGATGACATCCGCGTTCGAGCAGTACTTC
TRBJ1-1 - - TRBV5-6 CASSLEGGRANTEAFF TGTGCCAGCAGCTTGGAAGGCGGGAGGGCGAACACTGAAGCTTTCTTT
TRBJ2-5 - - TRBV7-2 CASRPGTGGIQETQYF TGTGCCAGCAGACCCGGGACTGGCGGTATCCAAGAGACCCAGTACTTC
TRBJ2-2 - - TRBV3-1 CASSHLDASAGELFF TGTGCCAGCAGCCACCTGGACGCGTCGGCCGGGGAGCTGTTTTTT
TRBJ2-5 - TRBD2 TRBV20-1 CSAGTSGYQETQYF TGCAGTGCCGGGACTAGCGGGTACCAAGAGACCCAGTACTTC
TRBJ2-7 - TRBD1 TRBV12-3/TRBV12-4 CASRARTGVQHGDEQYF TGTGCCAGCAGGGCTAGGACAGGGGTTCAACATGGCGACGAGCAGTACTTC
TRBJ2-6 many - TRBV30 CAWSVRTAGANVLTF TGTGCCTGGAGTGTACGGACAGCCGGGGCCAACGTCCTGACTTTC
TRBJ2-5 many TRBD2 TRBV20-1 CSARRREGRETQYF TGCAGTGCCCGACGGCGGGAGGGCCGTGAGACCCAGTACTTC
TRBJ2-7 many - TRBV7-6 CASSPVPGVTYEQYF TGTGCCAGCAGCCCCGTCCCGGGAGTTACCTACGAGCAGTACTTC
TRBJ2-2 - - TRBV9 CASSVSLGTVGELLF TGTGCCAGCAGCGTATCCCTCGGTACGGTCGGGGAGCTGCTTTTT
TRBJ2-6 many - TRBV4-2 CASSQGSGSGANVLTF TGTGCCAGCAGCCAAGGAAGTGGCTCTGGGGCCAACGTCCTGACTTTC
TRBJ2-7 - TRBD2 TRBV15 CATQTSGNYEQYF TGTGCCACCCAGACTAGCGGGAACTACGAGCAGTACTTC
TRBJ1-1 - TRBD1 TRBV10-3 CAIRSGTGDTGTEAFF TGTGCCATCAGGTCCGGGACAGGGGATACGGGCACTGAAGCTTTCTTT
TRBJ2-2 few TRBD1 TRBV7-3 CASSLMGQGNTGELFF TGTGCCAGCAGTTTAATGGGACAGGGAAACACCGGGGAGCTGTTTTTT
TRBJ2-5 many - TRBV9 CASSVEGGFQETQYF TGTGCCAGCAGCGTAGAGGGGGGCTTTCAAGAGACCCAGTACTTC
TRBJ2-5 - - TRBV29-1 CSVEDQGQETQYF TGCAGCGTTGAAGACCAGGGCCAAGAGACCCAGTACTTC
TRBJ1-1 once - TRBV20-1 CSASPELNTEAFF TGCAGTGCCTCCCCCGAGTTGAACACTGAAGCTTTCTTT
TRBJ2-7 - TRBD2 TRBV10-3 CATKRLAGGQDEQYF TGTGCCACCAAACGACTAGCGGGAGGGCAGGACGAGCAGTACTTC
TRBJ1-1 many - TRBV18 CASSHGDTEAFF TGTGCCAGCTCACACGGAGACACTGAAGCTTTCTTT
TRBJ2-5 few TRBD1 TRBV7-9 CASSRTGGAETQYF TGTGCCAGCAGTCGGACAGGGGGCGCAGAGACCCAGTACTTC